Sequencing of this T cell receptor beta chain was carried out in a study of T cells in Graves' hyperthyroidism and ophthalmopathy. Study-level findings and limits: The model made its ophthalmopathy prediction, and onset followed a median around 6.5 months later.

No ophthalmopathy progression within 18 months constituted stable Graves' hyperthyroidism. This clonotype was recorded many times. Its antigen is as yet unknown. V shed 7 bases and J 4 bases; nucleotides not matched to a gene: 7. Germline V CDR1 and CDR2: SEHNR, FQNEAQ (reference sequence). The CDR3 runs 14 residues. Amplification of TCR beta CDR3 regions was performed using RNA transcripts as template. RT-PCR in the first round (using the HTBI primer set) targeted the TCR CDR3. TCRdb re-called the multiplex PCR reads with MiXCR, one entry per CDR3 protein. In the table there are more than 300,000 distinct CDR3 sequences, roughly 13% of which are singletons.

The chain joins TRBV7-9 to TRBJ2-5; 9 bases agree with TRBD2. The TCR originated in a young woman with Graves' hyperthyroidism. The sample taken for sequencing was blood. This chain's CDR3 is CASTPSGLAETQYF. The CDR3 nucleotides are TGTGCCAGCACGCCCTCGGGACTAGCAGAGACCCAGTACTTC. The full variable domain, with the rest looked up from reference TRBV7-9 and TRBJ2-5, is DTGVSQNPRHKITKRGQNVTFRCDPISEHNRLYWYRQTLGQGPEFLTYFQNEAQLEKSRLLSDRFSAERPKGSFSTLEIQRTEQGDSAMYLCASTPSGLAETQYFGPGTRLLVL.